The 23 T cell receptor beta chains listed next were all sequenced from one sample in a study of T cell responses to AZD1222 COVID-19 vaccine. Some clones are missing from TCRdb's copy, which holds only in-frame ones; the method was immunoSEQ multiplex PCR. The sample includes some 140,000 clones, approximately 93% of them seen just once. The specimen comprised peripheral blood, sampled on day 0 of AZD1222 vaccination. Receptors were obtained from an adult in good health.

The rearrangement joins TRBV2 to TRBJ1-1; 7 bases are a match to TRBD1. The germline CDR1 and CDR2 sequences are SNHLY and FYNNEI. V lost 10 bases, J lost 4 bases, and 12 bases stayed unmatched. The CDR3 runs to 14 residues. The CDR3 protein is CATKRLAGGTEAFF. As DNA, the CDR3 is TGTGCCACGAAACGTTTGGCAGGGGGCACTGAAGCTTTCTTT.

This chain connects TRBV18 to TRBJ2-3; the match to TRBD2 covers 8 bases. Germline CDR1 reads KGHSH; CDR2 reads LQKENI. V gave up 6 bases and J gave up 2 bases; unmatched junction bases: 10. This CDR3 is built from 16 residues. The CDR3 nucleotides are TGTGCCAGCTCCCCAATAGCGGGATCATTCACAGATACGCAGTATTTT. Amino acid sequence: CASSPIAGSFTDTQYF.

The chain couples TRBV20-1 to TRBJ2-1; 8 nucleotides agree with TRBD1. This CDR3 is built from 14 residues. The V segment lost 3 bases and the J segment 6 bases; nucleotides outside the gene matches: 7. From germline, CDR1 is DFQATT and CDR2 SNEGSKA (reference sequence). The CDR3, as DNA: TGCAGTGCTAGTACCCCAACAGGGGGCAATGAGCAGTTCTTC. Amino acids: CSASTPTGGNEQFF.

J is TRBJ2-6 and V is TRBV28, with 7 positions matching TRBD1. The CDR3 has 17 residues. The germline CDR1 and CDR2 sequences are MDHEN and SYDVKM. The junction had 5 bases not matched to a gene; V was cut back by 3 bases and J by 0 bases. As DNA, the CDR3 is TGTGCCAGCAGTTTCAGTCAGGGGGACTCTGGGGCCAACGTCCTGACTTTC. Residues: CASSFSQGDSGANVLTF.

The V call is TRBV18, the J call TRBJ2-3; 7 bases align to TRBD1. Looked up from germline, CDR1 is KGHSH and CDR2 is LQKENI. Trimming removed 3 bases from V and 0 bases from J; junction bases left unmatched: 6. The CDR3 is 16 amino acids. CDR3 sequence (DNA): TGTGCCAGCTCACCTGGACAGGCTTCTAGCACAGATACGCAGTATTTT. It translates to CASSPGQASSTDTQYF. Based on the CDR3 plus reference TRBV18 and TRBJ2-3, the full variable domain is NAGVMQNPRHLVRRRGQEARLRCSPMKGHSHVYWYRQLPEEGLKFMVYLQKENIIDESGMPKERFSAEFPKEGPSILRIQQVVRGDSAAYFCASSPGQASSTDTQYFGPGTRLTVL.

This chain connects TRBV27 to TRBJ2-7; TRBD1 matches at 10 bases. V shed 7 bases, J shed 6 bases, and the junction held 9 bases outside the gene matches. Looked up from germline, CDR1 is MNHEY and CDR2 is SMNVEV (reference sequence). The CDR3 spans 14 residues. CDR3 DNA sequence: TGTGCCAGCACTCCGGGACAGGGGATTTCCGAGCAGTACTTC. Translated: CASTPGQGISEQYF.

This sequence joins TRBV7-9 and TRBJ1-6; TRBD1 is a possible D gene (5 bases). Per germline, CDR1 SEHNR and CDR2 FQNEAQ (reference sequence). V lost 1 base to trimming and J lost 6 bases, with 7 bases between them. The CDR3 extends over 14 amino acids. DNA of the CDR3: TGTGCCAGCAGCTTAGGGGGCCCTAATTCACCCCTCCACTTT. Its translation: CASSLGGPNSPLHF.

The CDR3 spells CASSLGGSKGQPQHF. CDR3 bases: TGTGCCAGCAGCTTGGGTGGGTCGAAAGGGCAGCCCCAGCATTTT. The rearrangement uses TRBV5-5 and TRBJ1-5; D uncertain. Germline CDR1 SGHKS, CDR2 YYEKEE (reference sequence). Trimming pared 0 bases from V and 7 bases from J, leaving 14 bases between. This CDR3 contains 15 residues. The variable domain in full, with the rest retrieved from reference TRBV5-5 and TRBJ1-5, is DAGVTQSPTHLIKTRGQQVTLRCSPISGHKSVSWYQQVLGQGPQFIFQYYEKEERGRGNFPDRFSARQFPNYSSELNVNALLLGDSALYLCASSLGGSKGQPQHFGDGTRLSIL.

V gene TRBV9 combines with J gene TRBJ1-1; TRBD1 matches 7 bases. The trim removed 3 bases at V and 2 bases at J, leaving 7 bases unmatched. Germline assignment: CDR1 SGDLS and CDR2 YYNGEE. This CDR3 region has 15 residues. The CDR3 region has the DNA TGTGCCAGCAGCGAAGACAGGGACATTAACACTGAAGCTTTCTTT. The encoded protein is CASSEDRDINTEAFF.

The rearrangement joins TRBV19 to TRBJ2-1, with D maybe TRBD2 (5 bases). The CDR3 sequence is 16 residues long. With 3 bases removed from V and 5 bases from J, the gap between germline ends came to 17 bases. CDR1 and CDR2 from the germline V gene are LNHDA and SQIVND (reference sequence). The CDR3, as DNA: TGTGCCAGTAGTATCGGTTCGCGGCTAGCCGACAATGAGCAGTTCTTC. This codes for CASSIGSRLADNEQFF.

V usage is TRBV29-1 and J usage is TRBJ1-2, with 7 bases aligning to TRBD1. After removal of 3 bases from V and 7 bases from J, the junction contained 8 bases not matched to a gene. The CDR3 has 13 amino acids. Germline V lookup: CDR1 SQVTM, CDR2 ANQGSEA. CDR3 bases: TGCAGCGTTGAGAGAGACAGGGAACTTGGCTACACCTTC. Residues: CSVERDRELGYTF.

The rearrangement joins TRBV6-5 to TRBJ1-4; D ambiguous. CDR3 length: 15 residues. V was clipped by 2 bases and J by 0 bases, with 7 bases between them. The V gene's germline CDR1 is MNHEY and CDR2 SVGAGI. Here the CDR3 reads CASSYGGATNEKLFF. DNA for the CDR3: TGTGCCAGCAGTTACGGCGGAGCAACTAATGAAAAACTGTTTTTT.

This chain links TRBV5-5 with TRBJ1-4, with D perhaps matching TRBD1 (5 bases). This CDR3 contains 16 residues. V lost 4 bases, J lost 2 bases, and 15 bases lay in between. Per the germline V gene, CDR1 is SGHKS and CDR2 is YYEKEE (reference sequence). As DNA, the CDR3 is TGTGCCAGCAGCAACGGACACGGGGCCACTAATGAAAAACTGTTTTTT. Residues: CASSNGHGATNEKLFF.

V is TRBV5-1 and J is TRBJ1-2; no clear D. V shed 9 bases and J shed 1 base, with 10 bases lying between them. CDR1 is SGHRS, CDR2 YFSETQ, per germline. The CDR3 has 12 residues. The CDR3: CATRTDNYGYTF. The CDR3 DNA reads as TGCGCCACCCGGACGGATAACTATGGCTACACCTTC.

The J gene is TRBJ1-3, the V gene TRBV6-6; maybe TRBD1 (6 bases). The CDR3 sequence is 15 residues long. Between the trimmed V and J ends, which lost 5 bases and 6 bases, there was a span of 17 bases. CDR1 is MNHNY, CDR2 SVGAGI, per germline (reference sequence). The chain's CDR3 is CASSPPERGENTIYF. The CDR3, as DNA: TGTGCCAGCAGTCCGCCGGAAAGGGGGGAAAACACCATATATTTT.

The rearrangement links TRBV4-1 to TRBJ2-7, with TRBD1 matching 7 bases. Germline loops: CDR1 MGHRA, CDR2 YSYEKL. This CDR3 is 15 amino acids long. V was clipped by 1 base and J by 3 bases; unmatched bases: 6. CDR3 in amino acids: CASSQVKGGGYEQYF. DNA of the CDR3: TGCGCCAGCAGCCAAGTTAAAGGGGGCGGCTACGAGCAGTACTTC.

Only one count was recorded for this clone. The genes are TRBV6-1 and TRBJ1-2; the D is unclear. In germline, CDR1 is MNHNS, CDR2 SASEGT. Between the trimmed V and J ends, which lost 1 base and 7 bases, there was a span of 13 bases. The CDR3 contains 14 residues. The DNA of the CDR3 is TGTGCCAGCAGTGAAGGTTTACTCGTCCGTGGCTACACCTTC. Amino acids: CASSEGLLVRGYTF.

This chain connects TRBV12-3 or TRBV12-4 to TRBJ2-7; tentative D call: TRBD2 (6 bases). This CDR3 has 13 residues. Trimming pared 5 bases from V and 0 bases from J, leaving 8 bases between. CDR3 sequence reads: CASSKTSSYEQYF. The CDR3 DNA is TGTGCCAGCAGTAAGACTAGCTCCTACGAGCAGTACTTC.

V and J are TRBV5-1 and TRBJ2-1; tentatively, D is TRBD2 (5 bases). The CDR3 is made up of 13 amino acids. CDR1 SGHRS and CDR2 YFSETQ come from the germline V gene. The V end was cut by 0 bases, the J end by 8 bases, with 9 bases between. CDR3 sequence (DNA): TGCGCCAGCAGCTTGGAGAGGGTTCATGAGCAGTTCTTC. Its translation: CASSLERVHEQFF.

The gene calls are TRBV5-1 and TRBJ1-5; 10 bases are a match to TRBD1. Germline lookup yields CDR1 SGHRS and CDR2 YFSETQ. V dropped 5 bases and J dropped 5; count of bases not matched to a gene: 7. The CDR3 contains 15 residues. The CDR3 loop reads CASRPGTGEYQPQHF. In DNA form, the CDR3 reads TGCGCCAGCAGACCCGGGACAGGGGAGTATCAGCCCCAGCATTTT.

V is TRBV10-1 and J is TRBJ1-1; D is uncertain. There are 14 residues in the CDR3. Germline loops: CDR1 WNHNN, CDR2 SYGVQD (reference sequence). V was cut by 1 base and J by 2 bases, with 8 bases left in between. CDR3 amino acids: CASSEYRDNTEAFF. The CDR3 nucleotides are TGCGCCAGCAGTGAGTATAGGGATAACACTGAAGCTTTCTTT.

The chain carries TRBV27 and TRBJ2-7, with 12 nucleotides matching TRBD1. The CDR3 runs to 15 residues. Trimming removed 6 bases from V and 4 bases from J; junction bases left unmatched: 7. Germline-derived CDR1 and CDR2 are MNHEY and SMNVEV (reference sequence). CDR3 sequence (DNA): TGTGCCAGCAGCCGGAAGGGACAGGGGGCTTACGAGCAGTACTTC. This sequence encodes CASSRKGQGAYEQYF.

CDR3 amino acids: CASSRTAFEQYF. The CDR3 DNA is TGTGCCAGCAGCAGGACGGCGTTCGAGCAGTACTTC. The rearrangement joins TRBV5-4 to TRBJ2-7; no definite D call. The CDR3 spans 12 residues. Germline values: CDR1 SGHNT, CDR2 YYREEE (reference sequence). Trimming removed 4 bases at V and 6 bases at J, with 11 bases between.